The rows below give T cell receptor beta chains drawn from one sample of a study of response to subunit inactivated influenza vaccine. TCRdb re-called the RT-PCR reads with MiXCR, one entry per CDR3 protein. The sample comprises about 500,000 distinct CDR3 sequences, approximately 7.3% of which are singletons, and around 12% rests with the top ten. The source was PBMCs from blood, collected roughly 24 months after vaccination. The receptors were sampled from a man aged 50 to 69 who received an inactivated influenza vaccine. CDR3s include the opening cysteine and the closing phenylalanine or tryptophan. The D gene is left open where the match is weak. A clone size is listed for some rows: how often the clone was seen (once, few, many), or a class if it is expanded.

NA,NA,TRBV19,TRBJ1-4,TGTGCCAGTAGTATTTCCGTTTCAACTAATGAAAAACTGTTTTTT,CASSISVSTNEKLFF
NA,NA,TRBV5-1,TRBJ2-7,TGCGCCAGCAGCCCACGGGGGGCGGGAGTCGAGCAGTACTTC,CASSPRGAGVEQYF
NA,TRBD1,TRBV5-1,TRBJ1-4,TGCGCCAGCAGCGTGGGACAGGGGAGGTTTGAAAAACTGTTTTTT,CASSVGQGRFEKLFF
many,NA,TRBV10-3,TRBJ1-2,TGTGCCATCAGTGAGTCAAGCAAGGGCTATGGCTACACCTTC,CAISESSKGYGYTF
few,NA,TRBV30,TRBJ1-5,TGTGCCTGGAGTCCAGGGTTTTCTCGCAATCAGCCCCAGCATTTT,CAWSPGFSRNQPQHF
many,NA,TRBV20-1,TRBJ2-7,TGCAGTGCCGGAGATGGGACAATAGGGGCCTACGAGCAGTACTTC,CSAGDGTIGAYEQYF
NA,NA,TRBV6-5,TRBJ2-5,TGTGCCAGCAGATATCAAGGGGGGACAGTTCGTGAGACCCAGTACTTC,CASRYQGGTVRETQYF
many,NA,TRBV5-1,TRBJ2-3,TGCGCCAGCAGCTTGGAGGACGGGGCAGATACGCAGTATTTT,CASSLEDGADTQYF
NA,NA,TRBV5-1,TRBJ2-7,TGCGCCAGCAGCTTGGCAGGGACCAGGATAAACGAGCAGTACTTC,CASSLAGTRINEQYF
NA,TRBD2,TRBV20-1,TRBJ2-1,TGCAGTGCCCCCGGGGGGACCTCCTACAATGAGCAGTTCTTC,CSAPGGTSYNEQFF
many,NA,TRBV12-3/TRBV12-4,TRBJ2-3,TGTGCCAGCAGTTCGGAAGGGACTAGCACAGATACGCAGTATTTT,CASSSEGTSTDTQYF
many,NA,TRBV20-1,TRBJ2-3,TGCAGTGCTGGATCATTCTTCTTTGGGTGGGGCACAGATACGCAGTATTTT,CSAGSFFFGWGTDTQYF
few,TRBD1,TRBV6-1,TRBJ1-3,TGTGCCAGCAGAACTTGGACAGGGGAGGCTGGAAACACCATATATTTT,CASRTWTGEAGNTIYF
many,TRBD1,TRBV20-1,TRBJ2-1,TGCAGTGCTAGAGGGGGGGCGGGGACAGGGAATTGGTTCTTC,CSARGGAGTGNWFF
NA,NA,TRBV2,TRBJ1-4,TGTGCCAGCAGTGGTTCAGTCCGTAATGAAAAACTGTTTTTT,CASSGSVRNEKLFF
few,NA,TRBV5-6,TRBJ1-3,TGTGCCAGCAGCTTGGGTGTTCGGCCAGGAAACACCATATATTTT,CASSLGVRPGNTIYF
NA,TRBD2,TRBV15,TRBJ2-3,TGTGCCACCAGCAGAGAAACTAGCGGCCTCACAGATACGCAGTATTTT,CATSRETSGLTDTQYF
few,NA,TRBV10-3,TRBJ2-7,TGTGCCATCAGACCGGACTGGAGCTACGAGCAGTACTTC,CAIRPDWSYEQYF
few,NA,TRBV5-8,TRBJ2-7,TGTGCCAGCAGCTTGGAGGGACCACGCTCCTACGAGCAGTACTTC,CASSLEGPRSYEQYF
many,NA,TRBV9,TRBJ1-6,TGTGCCAGCAGCGGGGGGACGGTTAGTAATTCACCCCTCCACTTT,CASSGGTVSNSPLHF
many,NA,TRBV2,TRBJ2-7,TGTGCCAGCAGTGACAGGGCCTACGAGCAGTACTTC,CASSDRAYEQYF
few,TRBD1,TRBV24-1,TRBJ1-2,TGTGCCACCAGTGATGGGGGACAGGGGGGCGGCTACACCTTC,CATSDGGQGGGYTF
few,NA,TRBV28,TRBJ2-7,TGTGCCAGCAGTTTATCCCTCGGGGCGGGCTACGAGCAGTACTTC,CASSLSLGAGYEQYF
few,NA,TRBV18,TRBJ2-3,TGTGCCAGCTCACCACGGACCGGATTAACTAGCACAGATACGCAGTATTTT,CASSPRTGLTSTDTQYF
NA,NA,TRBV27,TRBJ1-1,TGTGCCAGTATAAGGACAGCTATAGGGACTGAAGCTTTCTTT,CASIRTAIGTEAFF
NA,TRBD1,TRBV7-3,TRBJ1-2,TGTGCCAGCAGCCATACAGGGGGCGCCGACTACACCTTC,CASSHTGGADYTF